A selection of T cell receptor beta chains follows, all from one sample in a study of blood T cell repertoires in COVID-19. Generated by immunoSEQ multiplex PCR, the TCRdb table keeps only in-frame clones and is missing some. Found here are 25,000 to 35,000 clones, more than 70% of them singletons; the top ten hold 7.3%. The source material was peripheral blood. The receptors originated from a human donor in a cohort sampled during active COVID-19. The CDR3 runs from the conserved cysteine through the conserved F or W. Each record gives: J gene, V gene, D gene, clone size, CDR3 protein, CDR3 DNA. D genes are given only for firm matches. Expanded clones get a size class; other rows say once, few or many, or leave the size out.

j_gene: TRBJ2-7; v_gene: TRBV5-6; d_gene: TRBD1; abundance: once; CDR3aa: CASSFGSGQGANEQYF; CDR3nt: TGTGCCAGCAGCTTTGGTTCAGGACAGGGGGCGAACGAGCAGTACTTC
j_gene: TRBJ1-5; v_gene: TRBV7-9; d_gene: .; abundance: .; CDR3aa: CASSLSAGDQPQHF; CDR3nt: TGTGCCAGCAGCCTTTCGGCCGGGGATCAGCCCCAGCATTTT
j_gene: TRBJ2-7; v_gene: TRBV5-6; d_gene: .; abundance: .; CDR3aa: CASSPGQLPYEQYF; CDR3nt: TGTGCCAGCAGCCCTGGACAGCTTCCCTACGAGCAGTACTTC
j_gene: TRBJ1-4; v_gene: TRBV5-1; d_gene: .; abundance: .; CDR3aa: CASSLGQGREKLFF; CDR3nt: TGCGCCAGCAGCTTGGGGCAGGGTAGAGAAAAACTGTTTTTT
j_gene: TRBJ2-7; v_gene: TRBV12-3/TRBV12-4; d_gene: .; abundance: once; CDR3aa: CASGGYSSYEQYF; CDR3nt: TGTGCCAGCGGGGGGTATTCCTCCTACGAGCAGTACTTC
j_gene: TRBJ2-1; v_gene: TRBV5-4; d_gene: .; abundance: .; CDR3aa: CASSLWRNEQFF; CDR3nt: TGTGCCAGCAGCTTATGGCGGAATGAGCAGTTCTTC
j_gene: TRBJ2-1; v_gene: TRBV30; d_gene: .; abundance: .; CDR3aa: CAWSVWGAYNEQFF; CDR3nt: TGTGCCTGGAGTGTCTGGGGAGCGTACAATGAGCAGTTCTTC
j_gene: TRBJ2-1; v_gene: TRBV30; d_gene: .; abundance: .; CDR3aa: CAWSSGLSNEQFF; CDR3nt: TGTGCCTGGAGTAGCGGACTCTCAAATGAGCAGTTCTTC
j_gene: TRBJ1-1; v_gene: TRBV3-1/TRBV3-2; d_gene: .; abundance: .; CDR3aa: CASSQGYEAFF; CDR3nt: TGTGCCAGCAGCCAAGGGTATGAGGCTTTCTTT
j_gene: TRBJ2-2; v_gene: TRBV9; d_gene: TRBD1; abundance: .; CDR3aa: CASTVQGTNTGELFF; CDR3nt: TGTGCCAGCACCGTACAGGGGACGAACACCGGGGAGCTGTTTTTT
j_gene: TRBJ2-7; v_gene: TRBV25-1; d_gene: .; abundance: medium-sized; CDR3aa: CASSGGVGTDEQYF; CDR3nt: TGTGCCAGCAGTGGGGGGGTAGGTACGGACGAGCAGTACTTC
j_gene: TRBJ1-6; v_gene: TRBV21-1; d_gene: .; abundance: .; CDR3aa: CASSSRDTHSPLHF; CDR3nt: TGTGCCAGCAGCAGCCGGGACACACATTCACCCCTCCACTTT
j_gene: TRBJ1-1; v_gene: TRBV6-5; d_gene: .; abundance: .; CDR3aa: CASSPVRGGNTEAFF; CDR3nt: TGTGCCAGCAGTCCCGTCCGGGGGGGGAACACTGAAGCTTTCTTT
j_gene: TRBJ2-7; v_gene: TRBV11-2; d_gene: TRBD2; abundance: few; CDR3aa: CASSLVGGSGWYEQYF; CDR3nt: TGTGCCAGCAGCTTAGTAGGCGGGAGTGGATGGTACGAGCAGTACTTC
j_gene: TRBJ1-6; v_gene: TRBV28; d_gene: .; abundance: few; CDR3aa: CASSFRGGYNSPLHF; CDR3nt: TGTGCCAGCAGTTTTCGGGGGGGATATAATTCACCCCTCCACTTT
j_gene: TRBJ2-4; v_gene: TRBV7-9; d_gene: .; abundance: few; CDR3aa: CASSLEGDIQYF; CDR3nt: TGTGCCAGCAGCTTAGAGGGGGACATTCAGTACTTC
j_gene: TRBJ2-2; v_gene: TRBV10-3; d_gene: TRBD2; abundance: .; CDR3aa: CAISESNSGGPWNTGELFF; CDR3nt: TGTGCCATCAGTGAGTCGAATAGCGGGGGCCCATGGAACACCGGGGAGCTGTTTTTT
j_gene: TRBJ2-5; v_gene: TRBV28; d_gene: TRBD2; abundance: once; CDR3aa: CASSFPGLAEETQYF; CDR3nt: TGTGCCAGCAGTTTTCCGGGACTAGCGGAAGAGACCCAGTACTTC
j_gene: TRBJ2-2; v_gene: TRBV5-1; d_gene: TRBD2; abundance: .; CDR3aa: CASSQTSGKNTGELFF; CDR3nt: TGCGCCAGCAGCCAGACTAGCGGGAAGAACACCGGGGAGCTGTTTTTT
j_gene: TRBJ2-3; v_gene: TRBV12-3/TRBV12-4; d_gene: .; abundance: medium-sized; CDR3aa: CASSLKRTDTQYF; CDR3nt: TGTGCCAGCAGTTTAAAGCGCACAGATACGCAGTATTTT
j_gene: TRBJ1-1; v_gene: TRBV19; d_gene: .; abundance: few; CDR3aa: CASSIVSGGTEAFF; CDR3nt: TGTGCCAGTAGTATAGTGTCCGGGGGTACTGAAGCTTTCTTT
j_gene: TRBJ1-3; v_gene: TRBV11-2; d_gene: .; abundance: .; CDR3aa: CASSLRRDSGNTIYF; CDR3nt: TGTGCCAGCAGCTTACGACGGGACTCTGGAAACACCATATATTTT
j_gene: TRBJ2-2; v_gene: TRBV5-1; d_gene: .; abundance: .; CDR3aa: CASSHDRNTGELFF; CDR3nt: TGCGCCAGCAGCCATGACAGGAACACCGGGGAGCTGTTTTTT
j_gene: TRBJ2-7; v_gene: TRBV12-5; d_gene: .; abundance: .; CDR3aa: CASGLVRKRVEQYF; CDR3nt: TGTGCTAGTGGTTTGGTACGCAAGAGGGTCGAGCAGTACTTC
j_gene: TRBJ1-1; v_gene: TRBV5-6; d_gene: .; abundance: .; CDR3aa: CASSLEEGSSAEAFF; CDR3nt: TGTGCCAGCAGCTTGGAGGAGGGCTCGAGCGCTGAAGCTTTCTTT
j_gene: TRBJ2-2; v_gene: TRBV11-3; d_gene: .; abundance: .; CDR3aa: CASSPSNSRTGELFF; CDR3nt: TGTGCCAGCAGCCCTTCAAATTCGAGGACCGGGGAGCTGTTTTTT
j_gene: TRBJ2-1; v_gene: TRBV30; d_gene: .; abundance: .; CDR3aa: CACHPSDQLYNEQFF; CDR3nt: TGTGCCTGCCACCCCAGCGACCAGTTATACAATGAGCAGTTCTTC
j_gene: TRBJ2-7; v_gene: TRBV11-2; d_gene: .; abundance: few; CDR3aa: CASSQPRGRVEQYF; CDR3nt: TGTGCCAGCAGCCAACCCAGGGGCCGGGTCGAGCAGTACTTC
j_gene: TRBJ2-7; v_gene: TRBV6-6; d_gene: .; abundance: .; CDR3aa: CASSYSWGLNEQYF; CDR3nt: TGTGCCAGCAGTTACTCGTGGGGGCTCAACGAGCAGTACTTC
j_gene: TRBJ1-1; v_gene: TRBV18; d_gene: TRBD1; abundance: .; CDR3aa: CASSQSRGPTEAFF; CDR3nt: TGTGCCAGCTCTCAATCCAGGGGGCCCACTGAAGCTTTCTTT
j_gene: TRBJ2-6; v_gene: TRBV7-8; d_gene: .; abundance: .; CDR3aa: CASSLTRAGANVLTF; CDR3nt: TGTGCCAGCAGCTTAACCAGGGCTGGGGCCAACGTCCTGACTTTC
j_gene: TRBJ1-5; v_gene: TRBV10-2; d_gene: .; abundance: .; CDR3aa: CASSDGVNQPQHF; CDR3nt: TGCGCCAGCAGTGACGGGGTGAATCAGCCCCAGCATTTT
j_gene: TRBJ2-7; v_gene: TRBV6-5; d_gene: .; abundance: .; CDR3aa: CASSYAATSYEQYF; CDR3nt: TGTGCCAGCAGTTACGCAGCGACCTCCTACGAGCAGTACTTC
j_gene: TRBJ2-7; v_gene: TRBV10-2; d_gene: TRBD1; abundance: .; CDR3aa: CASSDPGTVSNYEQYF; CDR3nt: TGCGCCAGCAGTGACCCGGGGACAGTGTCAAATTACGAGCAGTACTTC
j_gene: TRBJ2-1; v_gene: TRBV28; d_gene: .; abundance: .; CDR3aa: CASIALGGGQFF; CDR3nt: TGTGCCAGCATCGCCCTAGGGGGTGGCCAGTTCTTC
j_gene: TRBJ2-2; v_gene: TRBV3-1/TRBV3-2; d_gene: TRBD2; abundance: .; CDR3aa: CASSRRLAGGTGELFF; CDR3nt: TGTGCCAGCAGCCGACGACTAGCGGGAGGCACCGGGGAGCTGTTTTTT
j_gene: TRBJ1-1; v_gene: TRBV10-3; d_gene: .; abundance: .; CDR3aa: CATYTPQNTEAFF; CDR3nt: TGTGCCACTTACACCCCCCAGAACACTGAAGCTTTCTTT